This T cell receptor (beta chain) comes out of a study of blood T cells in healthy people across ages. V lost 0 bases, J lost 0 bases, and 6 bases lay in between. The germline gives CDR1 LGHDT, CDR2 YNNKEL (reference sequence). The CDR3 is made up of 14 amino acids. Sample-barcoded 5' priming and a J-beta primer mix drove a second PCR of roughly 7 to 11 cycles. Through a template-switch adaptor with 12 random nucleotides, each cDNA molecule received a tag. TCRdb redid the calling of the 5' RACE reads with MiXCR, one entry per CDR3 protein. The table includes 1,300,000 or so distinct CDR3 sequences, around 59% detected once. This clonotype has more than one count but fewer than ten.

The V call is TRBV3-1, the J call TRBJ2-7; D call uncertain. Sequenced input: blood. The origin of this receptor is a man between 18 and 29 years old in good health. CDR3 nucleotide sequence: TGTGCCAGCAGCCAAGAAGGGTTCTCCTACGAGCAGTACTTC. As protein: CASSQEGFSYEQYF.